These 32 T cell receptor beta chains share one sample of origin, sequenced in a study of response to subunit inactivated influenza vaccine. TCRdb re-analysed the RT-PCR reads in MiXCR, keeping a single row per CDR3 protein. The sample yields roughly 650,000 distinct CDR3 sequences, roughly 15% seen once. The sequencing here drew on PBMCs from blood, taken 14 days before vaccination. The receptors stem from a man in his fifties who received an inactivated influenza vaccine.

The chain links TRBV12-3 or TRBV12-4 to TRBJ2-7, with a tentative D call TRBD1 (5 bases). Trimming removed 1 base at V and 7 bases at J, with 11 bases between. The CDR3 is 13 amino acids. This CDR3 reads CASSLDRMREQYF. The CDR3 DNA is TGTGCCAGCAGTTTAGACAGGATGAGGGAGCAGTACTTC.

The chain carries TRBV7-6 and TRBJ2-1, with 11 bases that match TRBD2. V was clipped by 3 bases and J by 9 bases; unmatched bases: 7. The V gene's germline CDR1 is SGHVS and CDR2 FNYEAQ. The CDR3 spans 15 residues. CDR3 DNA sequence: TGTGCCAGCAGCTTGGGTAGCGGGAGGGTAATTGAGCAGTTCTTC. It codes for CASSLGSGRVIEQFF.

There are a few counts of this clonotype. The chain joins TRBV28 to TRBJ2-1, with 9 positions matching TRBD2. The CDR3 covers 15 residues. CDR1 and CDR2 from the germline V gene are MDHEN and SYDVKM. With V trimmed by 7 bases and J by 6 bases, 10 bases remained unmatched. This CDR3 is CASNPGTSFSNEQFF. Here the CDR3 DNA reads TGTGCCAGCAACCCCGGGACTAGCTTCTCCAATGAGCAGTTCTTC. Supplemented by reference TRBV28 and TRBJ2-1, the full variable domain reads DVKVTQSSRYLVKRTGEKVFLECVQDMDHENMFWYRQDPGLGLRLIYFSYDVKMKEKGDIPEGYSVSREKKERFSLILESASTNQTSMYLCASNPGTSFSNEQFFGPGTRLTVL.

Ten or more counts support this clonotype. DNA of the CDR3: TGTGCCAGCAGCCAAGGACTTGGGAGCGGGGGAGACACCGGGGAGCTGTTTTTT. Translated: CASSQGLGSGGDTGELFF. This sequence joins TRBV4-2 and TRBJ2-2, with TRBD2 matching over 8 bases. Germline values: CDR1 LGHNA, CDR2 YNFKEQ. This CDR3 spans 18 amino acids. With V trimmed by 1 base and J by 3 bases, 10 bases remained unmatched.

This clonotype was seen more than once but under ten times. The V gene is TRBV2, the J gene TRBJ2-1, with 11 bases identical to TRBD2. V was pared by 1 base and J by 12 bases, with 5 bases of the junction left unmatched. CDR3 length equals 14 residues. Germline values: CDR1 SNHLY, CDR2 FYNNEI. The CDR3 sequence is CASSEGLAGMGQFF. CDR3 nucleotides: TGTGCCAGCAGTGAAGGACTAGCGGGAATGGGGCAGTTCTTC.

This clonotype was observed a few times. The chain's CDR3 is CSARGPRQGSADTQYF. CDR3 coding DNA: TGCAGTGCTAGAGGTCCGCGACAGGGGAGCGCAGATACGCAGTATTTT. V is TRBV20-1 and J is TRBJ2-3, with TRBD1 matching over 8 bases. The germline V gene encodes CDR1 DFQATT and CDR2 SNEGSKA (reference sequence). Germline trimming cut 1 base from V and 4 bases from J; bases unmatched to any gene: 10. This CDR3 spans 16 amino acids.

The chain carries TRBV25-1 and TRBJ2-2, with TRBD2 matching 10 bases. Germline V CDR1 and CDR2: MGHDK, SYGVNS. The CDR3 totals 14 residues. Trimming cost V 4 bases and J 5 bases; bases outside gene matches: 1. CDR3 amino acids: CASSGLAGTGELFF. CDR3 bases: TGTGCCAGCAGTGGACTAGCGGGTACCGGGGAGCTGTTTTTT.

In this sample, this clonotype turned up a few times. This sequence joins TRBV5-5 and TRBJ2-1; D is ambiguous. This CDR3 contains 12 residues. Germline lookup yields CDR1 SGHKS and CDR2 YYEKEE (reference sequence). V was clipped by 4 bases and J by 9 bases, with 11 bases between them. The CDR3 nucleotides are TGTGCCAGCAGCCCGAATTGGGGTGAGCAGTTCTTC. Translating gives CASSPNWGEQFF.

This clonotype has at least ten counts. The CDR3 reads CASSLSWTSGFNEQFF. For the CDR3, the DNA is TGTGCCAGCAGCCTATCCTGGACTAGCGGGTTCAATGAGCAGTTCTTC. The J gene is TRBJ2-1, the V gene TRBV7-3; 11 positions agree with TRBD2. Germline CDR1 and CDR2: SGHTA and FQGTGA. With V trimmed by 5 bases and J by 6 bases, 9 bases remained unmatched. The CDR3 is 16 residues long.

The V gene is TRBV7-6, the J gene TRBJ2-1; 7 nucleotides agree with TRBD1. Germline V CDR1 and CDR2: SGHVS, FNYEAQ. CDR3 length: 18 residues. The trim removed 1 base at V and 5 bases at J, leaving 14 bases unmatched. Here the CDR3 reads CASSLGWRGGTSNNEQFF. The CDR3 bases are TGTGCCAGCAGCTTAGGTTGGCGAGGGGGCACCTCTAACAATGAGCAGTTCTTC.

The chain combines TRBV18 with TRBJ2-1; D might be TRBD1 (6 bases). V dropped 0 bases and J dropped 2 bases, with 11 bases sitting between them. The CDR3 has 16 residues. From germline, CDR1 is KGHSH and CDR2 LQKENI. CDR3 sequence (DNA): TGTGCCAGCTCACCACCCGGGACACCGACCTACAATGAGCAGTTCTTC. This sequence encodes CASSPPGTPTYNEQFF.

Many counts were recorded for this clonotype. The V gene is TRBV29-1, the J gene TRBJ2-3; 7 bases are a match to TRBD2. Per germline, CDR1 SQVTM and CDR2 ANQGSEA. Unmatched junction bases numbered 3, after V lost 7 bases and J lost 2 bases. This CDR3 has 12 residues. DNA of the CDR3: TGCAGCGGACTAGCCGACACAGATACGCAGTATTTT. Its translation is CSGLADTDTQYF.

CDR3 in DNA: TGTGCCAGCAGCGTAGAGGGTCTGTTCACAGATACGCAGTATTTT. It yields the protein CASSVEGLFTDTQYF. The chain employs TRBV9 and TRBJ2-3; D gene uncertain. The germline V and J ends were trimmed by 0 bases and 2 bases, with 10 bases remaining between them. The CDR3 covers 15 residues. Germline V CDR1 and CDR2: SGDLS, YYNGEE.

This clonotype appeared many times. V and J are TRBV4-3 and TRBJ2-1; tentatively, D is TRBD1 or TRBD2 (5 bases each). CDR3 length: 13 amino acids. The germline V gene encodes CDR1 LGHNA and CDR2 YSLEER. The V and J ends lost 0 bases and 7 bases respectively, with 7 bases between them. CDR3 DNA: TGCGCCAGCAGCCAAGATGAGGGGAATGAGCAGTTCTTC. As protein: CASSQDEGNEQFF.

The chain carries TRBV29-1 and TRBJ2-7, with D possibly TRBD1 on 5 matching bases. Trimming shortened V by 5 bases and J by 0 bases, and 11 bases separated the two germline ends. Per the germline V gene, CDR1 is SQVTM and CDR2 is ANQGSEA. CDR3 length equals 13 residues. DNA of the CDR3: TGCAGCGTTAGGCAGGGTCCCTCCTACGAGCAGTACTTC. This gives the protein CSVRQGPSYEQYF.

The chain links TRBV10-1 to TRBJ2-2; maybe TRBD1 (6 bases). Trimming removed 3 bases at V and 3 bases at J, with 8 bases between. The germline V gene encodes CDR1 WNHNN and CDR2 SYGVQD (reference sequence). CDR3 length equals 14 residues. The CDR3 DNA is TGCGCCAGCAGTGACAGGGGATACACCGGGGAGCTGTTTTTT. This sequence encodes CASSDRGYTGELFF.

The chain uses TRBV12-3 or TRBV12-4 and TRBJ2-1, with 11 positions matching TRBD2. With 5 bases clipped from V and 6 bases from J, the junction kept 6 bases outside the gene matches. This CDR3 is built from 15 residues. The CDR3: CASSRLAGRSNEQFF. The CDR3 DNA is TGTGCCAGCAGTCGACTAGCGGGGCGTTCCAATGAGCAGTTCTTC.

The gene calls are TRBV3-1 and TRBJ2-5; 12 bases align to TRBD1. Trimming cost V 2 bases and J 4 bases; bases outside gene matches: 5. Germline assignment: CDR1 LGHDT and CDR2 YNNKEL (reference sequence). This CDR3 has 16 residues. CDR3 nucleotide sequence: TGTGCCAGCAGCCAATGGGGACAGGGGGCGCGAGAGACCCAGTACTTC. It translates to CASSQWGQGARETQYF.

This rearrangement joins TRBV27 to TRBJ1-5, with 7 nucleotides matching TRBD1. CDR3 length equals 15 residues. Trimming took 0 bases from V and 3 from J; bases not matched to a gene: 2. CDR1 MNHEY and CDR2 SMNVEV come from the germline V gene (reference sequence). CDR3 in DNA: TGTGCCAGCAGTTTATCAGGGGGCGTCAATCAGCCCCAGCATTTT. Encoded protein: CASSLSGGVNQPQHF.

This clonotype was counted ten times or more. The chain combines TRBV4-3 with TRBJ2-2, with 10 nucleotides matching TRBD1. The CDR3 length is 15 residues. J gave up 4 bases and V 5 bases, and 4 bases lay outside the gene matches. Germline V gene lookup returns CDR1 LGHNA and CDR2 YSLEER. The CDR3 DNA sequence: TGCGCCAGCAGCGCGGGGACAGGGGTCACCGGGGAGCTGTTTTTT. Encoded protein: CASSAGTGVTGELFF.

The chain combines TRBV5-1 with TRBJ2-2; TRBD1 aligns across 9 bases. The germline CDR1 and CDR2 sequences are SGHRS and YFSETQ. CDR3 length: 17 residues. The V gene end was trimmed by 2 bases and the J gene end by 1 base; junction bases not matched to a gene: 6. The CDR3 DNA is TGCGCCAGCAGCTTAAACCCGGGACAGGGGAACACCGGGGAGCTGTTTTTT. Its protein product is CASSLNPGQGNTGELFF.

This clonotype was observed a few times. V usage is TRBV6-5 and J usage is TRBJ1-1; weak D call: TRBD1 (5 bases). There are 15 residues in the CDR3. CDR1 is MNHEY, CDR2 SVGAGI, per germline. V was trimmed by 2 bases and J by 11 bases, leaving 21 bases between them. CDR3 coding DNA: TGTGCCAGCAGTTACGAAGGGGCCAGATCATCTCGGGCTTTCTTT. As protein: CASSYEGARSSRAFF.

The rearrangement links TRBV29-1 to TRBJ2-2; 9 bases agree with TRBD1. CDR1 SQVTM and CDR2 ANQGSEA come from the germline V gene. Trimming took 7 bases from V and 4 from J; bases not matched to a gene: 4. The CDR3 totals 13 residues. In nucleotides, the CDR3 is TGCAGCGCCGGACAGGGGATCACCGGGGAGCTGTTTTTT. This gives the protein CSAGQGITGELFF.

This sequence joins TRBV10-3 and TRBJ2-3; TRBD1 is a possible D gene (5 bases). V was clipped by 5 bases and J by 1 base, with 10 bases between them. Germline loops: CDR1 ENHRY, CDR2 SYGVKD. CDR3 length equals 14 residues. The CDR3 nucleotides are TGTGCCATCAGTCACTCGACAGGCACAGATACGCAGTATTTT. Translating gives CAISHSTGTDTQYF.

The chain combines TRBV12-3 or TRBV12-4 with TRBJ2-2; D might be TRBD2 (5 bases). The CDR3 runs to 13 residues. V lost 6 bases and J lost 5, with 10 bases in between. The DNA for the CDR3 is TGTGCCAGCAGGTTAAGGGAGACCGGGGAGCTGTTTTTT. This sequence encodes CASRLRETGELFF.

This sequence joins TRBV27 and TRBJ1-2; possibly TRBD1 for D (6 bases). The CDR3 has 12 residues. Trimming took 6 bases from V and 7 from J, leaving 12 bases between them. The V gene's germline CDR1 is MNHEY and CDR2 SMNVEV (reference sequence). In DNA form, the CDR3 reads TGTGCCAGCAGGACCTCGACAGGTGGCTACACCTTC. Residues: CASRTSTGGYTF.

This clonotype turned up a few times. The V call is TRBV11-2, the J call TRBJ2-3; unclear D gene. The CDR3 spans 12 residues. CDR1 SGHAT and CDR2 FQNNGV come from the germline V gene. V lost 7 bases to trimming and J lost 6 bases, with 11 bases between them. The CDR3 is CASTDSLDTQYF. Here the CDR3 DNA reads TGTGCCAGCACCGATTCATTGGATACGCAGTATTTT.

The chain is built from TRBV5-1 and TRBJ1-1; no definite D call. CDR3 size: 14 residues. Looked up from germline, CDR1 is SGHRS and CDR2 is YFSETQ. Trimming shortened V by 5 bases and J by 1 base, and 12 bases separated the two germline ends. For the CDR3, the DNA is TGCGCCAGCAGACCGACAAGGGCGAACACTGAAGCTTTCTTT. Translation: CASRPTRANTEAFF.

The J gene is TRBJ2-1, the V gene TRBV4-3, with D perhaps matching TRBD2 (7 bases). The germline gives CDR1 LGHNA, CDR2 YSLEER. The CDR3 is 15 amino acids. The V gene lost 1 base and the J gene lost 9 bases, with 16 bases spanning the gap. DNA for the CDR3: TGCGCCAGCAGCCAAGGTGCTCGGGGGGCTGGTGAGCAGTTCTTC. This sequence encodes CASSQGARGAGEQFF.

This clonotype was counted between two and nine times. The genes are TRBV20-1 and TRBJ2-1, with D possibly being TRBD2 (6 bases). CDR3 length: 18 residues. Germline lookup yields CDR1 DFQATT and CDR2 SNEGSKA (reference sequence). V was pared by 3 bases and J by 5 bases, with 26 bases between. The CDR3 coding sequence is TGCAGTGCTAGTCCATCCGGCGGGATAATCATCCAGCACAATGAGCAGTTCTTC. Encoded protein: CSASPSGGIIIQHNEQFF.

The chain employs TRBV4-2 and TRBJ1-1; D may be TRBD1 (6 bases). Germline CDR1 reads LGHNA; CDR2 reads YNFKEQ. The CDR3 is 15 amino acids. Trimming took off 5 bases at V and 1 base at J, with 14 bases between the two ends. The DNA for the CDR3 is TGTGCCAGCAGCAAGGGTAGGACAGCGAACACTGAAGCTTTCTTT. Protein product: CASSKGRTANTEAFF.

The chain joins TRBV6-5 to TRBJ2-3; possibly TRBD1 or TRBD2 for D (5 bases each). Germline CDR1 MNHEY, CDR2 SVGAGI. Trimming pared 0 bases from V and 4 bases from J, leaving 11 bases between. The CDR3 is 15 amino acids. This CDR3 is CASSYSSGLPDTQYF. CDR3 nucleotide sequence: TGTGCCAGCAGTTACTCTTCGGGGCTCCCAGATACGCAGTATTTT.